The 26 T cell receptor beta chains given below trace back to one sample, sequenced in a study of T cells after yellow fever vaccination. TCRdb reprocessed the 5' RACE reads with MiXCR, giving one entry per CDR3 protein. The table includes roughly 170,000 distinct CDR3 sequences, roughly a tenth detected once. The material sequenced was CD8+ T cells sorted from PBMCs, taken 45 days after the yellow fever booster vaccination. These receptors all come from a man aged 18 to 30 who received the YFV17D yellow fever vaccine.

Many counts were recorded for this clonotype. The chain carries TRBV7-6 and TRBJ2-7; 8 bases are a match to TRBD2. The germline CDR1 and CDR2 sequences are SGHVS and FNYEAQ. With V trimmed by 5 bases and J by 3 bases, 9 bases remained unmatched. The CDR3 is 15 amino acids. The CDR3 spells CASSLRRGAYYEQYV. In DNA form, the CDR3 reads TGTGCCAGCAGCCTGAGGCGGGGGGCTTACTACGAGCAGTACGTC.

This clonotype was detected a few times. The chain is built from TRBV6-6 and TRBJ1-5, with D possibly being TRBD1 (6 bases). The CDR3 is 13 amino acids. Germline CDR1 MNHNY, CDR2 SVGAGI (reference sequence). Trimming shortened V by 4 bases and J by 6 bases, and 10 bases separated the two germline ends. The CDR3 loop reads CASSSGVFQPQHF. Written as DNA, the CDR3 is TGTGCCAGCAGTTCAGGGGTTTTTCAGCCCCAGCATTTT.

This chain joins TRBV4-1 and TRBJ2-7, with D possibly being TRBD1 (5 bases). The V end was cut by 1 base, the J end by 2 bases, with 6 bases between. From germline, CDR1 is MGHRA and CDR2 YSYEKL. The CDR3 consists of 13 residues. CDR3 nucleotide sequence: TGCGCCAGCAGCCAAGTCAGGGCCTACGAGCAGTACGTC. This codes for CASSQVRAYEQYV.

Here the CDR3 DNA reads TGTGCCAGCAGCCAACCCACAGGGCTCTATGGCTACACCTTC. Its protein is CASSQPTGLYGYTF. V and J are TRBV14 and TRBJ1-2, with D possibly matching TRBD1 (6 bases). The V end was cut by 2 bases, the J end by 4 bases, with 11 bases between. This CDR3 has 14 residues. CDR1 and CDR2 from the germline V gene are SGHDN and FVKESK.

This clonotype was detected many times. This chain joins TRBV6-5 and TRBJ2-3; either TRBD1 or TRBD2 may supply D (6 bases each). The CDR3 consists of 14 residues. Germline V lookup: CDR1 MNHEY, CDR2 SVGAGI. V lost 6 bases to trimming and J lost 2 bases, with 12 bases between them. CDR3 sequence (DNA): TGTGCCAGCAGCGGGGGCTTCCTCACAGATACGCAGTATTTT. It translates to CASSGGFLTDTQYF.

This sequence joins TRBV7-2 and TRBJ2-3, with D maybe TRBD1 (7 bases). CDR3 length equals 15 residues. In germline, CDR1 is SGHTA, CDR2 FQGNSA. Trimming removed 4 bases at V and 5 bases at J, with 16 bases between. For the CDR3, the DNA is TGTGCCAGCAGCTCGCCAGGGGGGAGTATAGATACGCAGTATTTT. Protein product: CASSSPGGSIDTQYF.

This clonotype was observed a handful of times. The gene calls are TRBV6-6 and TRBJ2-7; tentatively, D is TRBD2 (6 bases). Germline CDR1 reads MNHNY; CDR2 reads SVGAGI (reference sequence). This CDR3 comprises 12 residues. Trimming cost V 6 bases and J 6 bases, with 12 bases left between them. CDR3 in amino acids: CASRSGESEQYF. CDR3 nucleotides: TGTGCCAGCAGATCGGGGGAGAGCGAGCAGTACTTC.

This clonotype was observed at least ten times. Here the CDR3 DNA reads TGTGCCAGCAGCGTAGAGACTATCAACACCGGGGAGCTGTTTTTT. This sequence encodes CASSVETINTGELFF. The chain couples TRBV9 to TRBJ2-2; the D gene is possibly TRBD2 (5 bases). The V gene lost 0 bases and the J gene lost 2 bases, with 8 bases spanning the gap. The germline V gene has CDR1 SGDLS and CDR2 YYNGEE. The CDR3 spans 15 residues.

The chain employs TRBV7-2 and TRBJ2-2; D is possibly TRBD2 (5 bases). CDR3 length: 18 residues. Per germline, CDR1 SGHTA and CDR2 FQGNSA. V lost 3 bases, J lost 3 bases, and 20 bases lay in between. CDR3 residues: CASSLTGRVAADTGELFF. Here the CDR3 DNA reads TGTGCCAGCAGCTTGACCGGGCGGGTAGCTGCGGACACCGGGGAGCTGTTTTTT.

This clonotype was counted a few times. This sequence may be a read error, since a much larger clone differs from it by one base. The V and J genes are TRBV6-2 or TRBV6-3 and TRBJ2-7; D gene uncertain. Per the germline V gene, CDR1 is MNHEY and CDR2 is SVGEGT. The CDR3 has 11 amino acids. V shed 2 bases and J shed 3 bases, with 2 bases lying between them. The CDR3, as DNA: TGTGCCAGCAGTTACAACTACGAGCAGTACTTC. This codes for CASSYNYEQYF.

At least ten counts were recorded for this clonotype. The V gene is TRBV12-3 or TRBV12-4, the J gene TRBJ1-6; D is possibly TRBD1 (5 bases). Trimming took off 4 bases at V and 6 bases at J, with 7 bases between the two ends. This CDR3 is 13 amino acids long. CDR3 loop: CASSWQGNSPLHF. CDR3 nucleotides: TGTGCCAGCAGTTGGCAGGGTAATTCACCCCTCCACTTT.

This clonotype was picked up a small number of times. V is TRBV10-3 and J is TRBJ1-1, with D perhaps TRBD1 (5 bases). V was clipped by 0 bases and J by 3 bases, with 17 bases between them. The germline gives CDR1 ENHRY, CDR2 SYGVKD. The CDR3 loop spans 17 amino acids. CDR3 sequence (DNA): TGTGCCATCAGTGAGTCGAGGGACGGCACATGGGACACTGAAGCTTTCTTT. This encodes CAISESRDGTWDTEAFF.

This clonotype was detected many times. J is TRBJ1-2 and V is TRBV6-6, with a weak D call TRBD1 (5 bases). This CDR3 comprises 14 residues. Deletions cut 6 bases from V and 4 bases from J, with 15 bases between. Per germline, CDR1 MNHNY and CDR2 SVGAGI (reference sequence). The CDR3 sequence: CASSPGWSVYGYTF. In DNA form, the CDR3 reads TGTGCCAGCAGCCCAGGGTGGTCCGTCTATGGCTACACCTTC.

This clonotype was counted many times. This CDR3 reads CASSANPRSGELFF. Here the CDR3 DNA reads TGTGCCAGCAGTGCCAACCCTAGGTCCGGGGAGCTGTTTTTT. The genes are TRBV12-3 or TRBV12-4 and TRBJ2-2; no reliable D call. The CDR3 extends over 14 amino acids. Trimming shortened V by 5 bases and J by 6 bases, and 13 bases separated the two germline ends.

Concerning this clonotype itself: At one end the junction does not follow the germline gene, possibly because of a read error. The rearrangement links TRBV28 to TRBJ2-3; the match to TRBD2 covers 11 bases. Germline assignment: CDR1 MDHEN and CDR2 SYDVKM. The CDR3 has 13 amino acids. The CDR3 DNA is TGTGCCAGCAGTTCCCCGGGACTAGCGGTGACTAATTTT. As protein: CASSSPGLAVTNF.

This clonotype has ten or more counts. The chain combines TRBV27 with TRBJ1-2; a possible D gene is TRBD1 (6 bases). CDR3 size: 16 residues. CDR1 and CDR2 (germline): MNHEY, SMNVEV (reference sequence). Trimming cost V 4 bases and J 5 bases, with 20 bases left between them. DNA of the CDR3: TGTGCCAGCAGTTCGAATCCAGGGGTCGCTAGATATGGCTACACCTTC. This translates into CASSSNPGVARYGYTF.

Only a few counts were recorded for this clonotype. The chain carries TRBV12-3 or TRBV12-4 and TRBJ2-7, with TRBD2 identical over 8 bases. J gave up 10 bases and V 6 bases, and 5 bases lay outside the gene matches. CDR3 length: 11 residues. CDR3 in DNA: TGTGCCAGCAGGACGGGGGGGCAACAGTACTTC. It codes for CASRTGGQQYF.

The genes are TRBV20-1 and TRBJ2-5, with unresolved D. V was clipped by 4 bases and J by 0 bases, with 6 bases between them. The CDR3 is 12 residues long. The germline V gene has CDR1 DFQATT and CDR2 SNEGSKA (reference sequence). CDR3 sequence: CSANWYQETQYF. DNA for the CDR3: TGCAGTGCTAATTGGTACCAAGAGACCCAGTACTTC.

The table lists this clonotype with a few counts. The J gene is TRBJ1-5, the V gene TRBV15; weak D call: TRBD1 (5 bases). The V gene lost 7 bases and the J gene lost 4 bases, with 14 bases spanning the gap. The CDR3 consists of 14 residues. Germline CDR1 LNHNV, CDR2 YYDKDF (reference sequence). For the CDR3, the DNA is TGTGCCACCACCATGAAAAAGGGGAATCAGCCCCAGCATTTT. It is translated as CATTMKKGNQPQHF.

The rearrangement uses TRBV6-4 and TRBJ2-1; 7 nucleotides align to TRBD1. V trimming: 5 bases; J trimming: 3 bases; junction bases outside the gene matches: 7. This CDR3 comprises 15 residues. From germline, CDR1 is MRHNA and CDR2 SNTAGT. CDR3 nucleotide sequence: TGTGCCAGCAGTAATGACAGGGTGGGCTACAATGAGCAGTTCTTC. Translated: CASSNDRVGYNEQFF.

This clonotype was observed a single time. One end of the junction is discordant with germline, which a read error may explain. The chain joins TRBV29-1 to TRBJ1-4; no firm D call. Germline-derived CDR1 and CDR2 are SQVTM and ANQGSEA. CDR3 length: 14 amino acids. This CDR3 is CSVGSPPTNEKVFF. Written as DNA, the CDR3 is TGCAGCGTTGGATCTCCGCCAACTAATGAAAAAGTGTTTTTT.

This clonotype has at least ten counts. V usage is TRBV20-1 and J usage is TRBJ2-4, with D unresolved. Deletions cut 1 base from V and 4 bases from J, with 14 bases between. The CDR3 is 15 amino acids. CDR1 is DFQATT and CDR2 is SNEGSKA in the germline V gene (reference sequence). The CDR3 loop reads CSARVLRTAKNIQYF. CDR3 nucleotide sequence: TGCAGTGCTAGAGTATTACGGACGGCAAAAAACATTCAGTACTTC.

The chain uses TRBV3-1 and TRBJ2-4; D is possibly TRBD1 or TRBD2 (5 bases each). The V gene lost 3 bases and the J gene lost 7 bases, with 10 bases spanning the gap. Germline CDR1 reads LGHDT; CDR2 reads YNNKEL (reference sequence). This CDR3 has 13 residues. CDR3 sequence reads: CASSHGGNNIQYF. The CDR3 coding sequence is TGTGCCAGCAGCCATGGGGGTAACAACATTCAGTACTTC.

In its sample, this clonotype was seen many times. This chain joins TRBV4-1 and TRBJ2-7; D is perhaps TRBD1 (5 bases). V dropped 4 bases and J dropped 5 bases, with 12 bases sitting between them. CDR1 MGHRA and CDR2 YSYEKL come from the germline V gene. The CDR3 sequence is 13 residues long. CDR3: CASSLAGFNEQYF. The CDR3 DNA is TGCGCCAGCAGCCTTGCAGGGTTCAACGAGCAGTACTTC.

The genes are TRBV24-1 and TRBJ1-5; tentative D call: TRBD1 (5 bases). Trimming left V 9 bases short and J 0 bases short, with 11 bases between. The CDR3 extends over 14 amino acids. CDR1 is KGHDR and CDR2 is SFDVKD in the germline V gene. CDR3 loop: CATSSGDSNQPQHF. CDR3 nucleotides: TGTGCCACCTCTTCGGGGGATAGCAATCAGCCCCAGCATTTT.

This clonotype came up many times. V usage is TRBV7-9 and J usage is TRBJ2-1, with 9 positions matching TRBD2. The CDR3 runs to 17 residues. CDR1 and CDR2 (germline): SEHNR, FQNEAQ (reference sequence). V gave up 7 bases and J gave up 3 bases; unmatched junction bases: 13. CDR3 nucleotide sequence: TGTGCCAGCACCCAGCTTGTAGAGCGGGGGGTCTACAATGAGCAGTTCTTC. Translating gives CASTQLVERGVYNEQFF.